This T cell receptor beta chain appears in the sequencing data of a study of T cell repertoires in cytomegalovirus infection (dated by TCRdb to between 2018 and 2021). At the level of the whole study: Donor HLA type was relevant to the analysis, because carriage of CMV infection together with the matching HLA type was indicated by public TCR beta signatures.

Sequencing took place on an Illumina HiSeq 1500. The public reads were reanalyzed by TCRdb: fastp trimming at Q25, MiXCR alignment, in-frame beta chains only. Entries are consolidated by CDR3 protein sequence, retaining the most common genes and DNA. The sample table shows some 390,000 distinct CDR3 sequences, and 18% are seen once. The ten most abundant clones make up 8.5% to 10% of the sample. What the study reported, not specific to this receptor: The ex vivo response was dominated by HLA-C-restricted CMV-specific TCR beta clonotypes, which also provided the single most frequent clonotype in two of eight donors. In both this cohort and an independent cohort of several hundred donors, the cumulative frequency of public TCR beta family members distinguished carriers of CMV infection plus the relevant HLA type.

Details on this clonotype: What antigen it recognizes has not been identified. Base qualities are not recorded, but no much larger clone differs from it by a single base.

V trim: 3 bases; J trim: 7 bases; unmatched bases: 7. From a lookup of the germline V gene, CDR1 and CDR2 are ENHRY and SYGVKD. The CDR3 runs 16 residues from the cysteine to the phenylalanine. This entry keeps only the CDR3 DNA: 48 bases, framed from base 1. The chain is encoded by TRBV10-3 joined to TRBJ1-6; TRBD1 lines up with 9 middle nucleotides. Input material: PBMCs. The receptor was isolated from a human donor in good health (CMV status not recorded). Some clones in this sample may be carry-over from other donors' samples. At the DNA level, the sequence is TGTGCCATCAGTGATCGCTCCGGGACAGGGAATTCACCCCTCCACTTT. Translated, this gives CAISDRSGTGNSPLHF.